The TCR beta chain described here comes from a study of blood T cell repertoires in COVID-19. The wider study: Specimens from acute and convalescent COVID-19 originated in the United States, Italy and Spain. T cells, B-cell-depleted T cells, or PBMCs supplied cDNA or gDNA.

The authors' processing: Reference gene primer amplification gave nucleated cell count estimates. Produced via immunoSEQ multiplex PCR; TCRdb's table is partial and in-frame only. For V, J and clone size, that table is used; D and trimming come from the DNA. The table has under 95,000 clones, around 86% seen once. The trim removed 6 bases at V and 4 bases at J, leaving 2 bases unmatched. Germline CDR1 is SGHTA and CDR2 is FQGNSA. The CDR3 totals 13 residues. The source is a woman older than 75 with acute or convalescent COVID-19. V and J are TRBV7-2 and TRBJ2-2; 7 nucleotides agree with TRBD2. Sequences were obtained from peripheral blood. The CDR3 DNA follows: TGTGCCAGCAGTTCGGGGGGCACCGGGGAGCTGTTTTTT. This codes for CASSSGGTGELFF.